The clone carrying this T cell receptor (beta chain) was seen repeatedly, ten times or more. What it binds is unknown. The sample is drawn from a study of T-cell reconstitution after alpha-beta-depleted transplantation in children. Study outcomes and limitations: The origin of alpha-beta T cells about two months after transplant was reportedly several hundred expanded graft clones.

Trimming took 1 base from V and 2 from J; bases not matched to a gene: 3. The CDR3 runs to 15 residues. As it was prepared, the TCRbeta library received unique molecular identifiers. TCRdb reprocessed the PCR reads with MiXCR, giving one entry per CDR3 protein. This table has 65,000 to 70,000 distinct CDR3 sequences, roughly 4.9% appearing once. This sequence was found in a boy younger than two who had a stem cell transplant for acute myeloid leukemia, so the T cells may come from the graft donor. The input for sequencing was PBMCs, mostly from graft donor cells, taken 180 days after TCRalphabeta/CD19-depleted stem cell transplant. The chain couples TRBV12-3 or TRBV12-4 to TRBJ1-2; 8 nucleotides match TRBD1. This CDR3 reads CASSLGTGLNYGYTF. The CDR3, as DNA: TGTGCCAGCAGTTTAGGGACAGGGCTGAACTATGGCTACACCTTC.